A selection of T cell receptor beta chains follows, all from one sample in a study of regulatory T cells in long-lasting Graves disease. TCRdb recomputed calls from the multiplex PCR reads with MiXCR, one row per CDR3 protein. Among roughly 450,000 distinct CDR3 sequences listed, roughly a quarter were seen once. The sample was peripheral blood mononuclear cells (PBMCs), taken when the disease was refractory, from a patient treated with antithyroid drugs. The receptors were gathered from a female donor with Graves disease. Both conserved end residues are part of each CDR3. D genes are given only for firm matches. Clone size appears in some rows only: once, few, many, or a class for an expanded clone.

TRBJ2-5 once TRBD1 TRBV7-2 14 TGTGCCAGCAGCTCGGGACAGGGATTCGAGACCCAGTACTTC CASSSGQGFETQYF
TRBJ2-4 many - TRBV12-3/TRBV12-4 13 TGTGCCAGCAGCCTAGGACGGCAAAACATTCAGTACTTC CASSLGRQNIQYF
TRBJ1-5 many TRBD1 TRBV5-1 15 TGTGCCAGCAGCTTAGACAGGGGAAGCAATCAGCCCCAGCATTTT CASSLDRGSNQPQHF
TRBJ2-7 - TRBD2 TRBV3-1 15 TGTGCCAGCAGCCAGCCTCTAGCGGAGCCCTACGAGCAGTACTTC CASSQPLAEPYEQYF
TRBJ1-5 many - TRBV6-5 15 TGTGCCAGCAGTTCCGCCAGGGAGGGATATCAGCCCCAGCATTTT CASSSAREGYQPQHF
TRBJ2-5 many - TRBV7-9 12 TGTGCCAGCAGTTTCAAAGGGGAGACCCAGTACTTC CASSFKGETQYF
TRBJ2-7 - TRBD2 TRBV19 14 TGTGCCAGTAGTATGGGACTAGATTCCTACGAGCAGTACTTC CASSMGLDSYEQYF
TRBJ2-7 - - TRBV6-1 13 TGTGCCAGCACTCGCACCTATTCCTACGAGCAGTACTTC CASTRTYSYEQYF
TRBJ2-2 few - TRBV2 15 TGTGCCAGCAGTTACAGGGATTTGAACACCGGGGAGCTGTTTTTT CASSYRDLNTGELFF
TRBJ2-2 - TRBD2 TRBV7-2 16 TGTGCCAGCAGCGCTTGGAGTAGCGGGAACGATGTGGAGCTGTTTTTT CASSAWSSGNDVELFF
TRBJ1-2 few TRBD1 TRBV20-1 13 TGCAGTGCTGGAGGACAGGGAGGTTATGGCTACACCTTC CSAGGQGGYGYTF
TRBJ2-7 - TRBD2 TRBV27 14 TGTGCCAGCAACTTTCTGGCGGGAGGAAGCGAGCAGTACTTC CASNFLAGGSEQYF
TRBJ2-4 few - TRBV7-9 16 TGTGCCAGCAGCCCGGACGGGACCCTAGCTAAAAACATTCAGTACTTC CASSPDGTLAKNIQYF
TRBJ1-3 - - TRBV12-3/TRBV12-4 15 TGTGCCAGCAGCTTACGGCGGATCTCTGGAAACACCATATATTTT CASSLRRISGNTIYF
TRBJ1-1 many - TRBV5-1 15 TGCGCCAGCAGCTTATCATCAGGGTTGAACACTGAAGCTTTCTTT CASSLSSGLNTEAFF
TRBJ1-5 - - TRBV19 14 TGTGCCAGCCACAGGGAGTATAGCAATCAGCCCCAGCATTTT CASHREYSNQPQHF
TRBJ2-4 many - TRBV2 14 TGTGCCAGCAGACCCGGGTGGGGCAAAAACATTCAGTACTTC CASRPGWGKNIQYF
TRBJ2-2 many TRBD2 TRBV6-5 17 TGTGCCAGCAGTTACGCTTCAGGACTAGCGGGATCAGGGGAGCTGTTTTTT CASSYASGLAGSGELFF
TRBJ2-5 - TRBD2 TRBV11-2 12 TGTTCATGCAGGGCGGGAGGAGAGACCCAGTACTTC CSCRAGGETQYF
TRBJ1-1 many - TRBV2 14 TGTGCCAGCAGCAAACAGGCCACTGGCACTGAAGCTTTCTTT CASSKQATGTEAFF
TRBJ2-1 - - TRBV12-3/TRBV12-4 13 TGTGCCAGCATCAGGAAGGGGAACAATGAGCAGTTCTTC CASIRKGNNEQFF
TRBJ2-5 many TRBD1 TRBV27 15 TGTGCCAGCAGACCTATAGACAGGGGCCAAGAGACCCAGTACTTC CASRPIDRGQETQYF
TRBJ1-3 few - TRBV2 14 TGTGCCAGCAGTGAAAATGGGGTCGGAAACACCATATATTTT CASSENGVGNTIYF
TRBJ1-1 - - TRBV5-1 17 TGCGCCAGCAGCCCGGAGGGGCCATCAGTTCTGAACACTGAAGCTTTCTTT CASSPEGPSVLNTEAFF
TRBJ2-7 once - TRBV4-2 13 TGTGCCAGCAGCCAAGAGTTAGGTAACGAGCAGTACTTC CASSQELGNEQYF
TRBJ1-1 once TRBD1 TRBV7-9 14 TGTGCCAGCAGCCGCGGACAGGGTGTTTCTGAAGCTTTCTTT CASSRGQGVSEAFF
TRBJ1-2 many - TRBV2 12 TGTGCCAGCAACAGGGAGAACTATGGCTACACCTTC CASNRENYGYTF
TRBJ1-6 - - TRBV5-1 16 TGCGCCAGCAGCGGAGGGGGGGTCAGGGCTAATTCACCCCTCCACTTT CASSGGGVRANSPLHF
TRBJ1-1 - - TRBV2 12 TGTGCCAGCGTTAACAGGGCGGCCGAAGCTTTCTTT CASVNRAAEAFF